These 21 T cell receptor beta chains were sequenced from one sample in a study of blood T cell repertoires in COVID-19. Repertoires were generated with immunoSEQ multiplex PCR, while TCRdb's copy carries only in-frame clones and drops some. Counted here are 200,000 to 250,000 clones, 80% to 90% occurring once; the ten biggest clones make up about 4.8%. The sequenced sample consisted of PBMCs or T cells enriched from blood (not recorded which). All receptors come from a woman in her 50s who had been exposed to COVID-19.

This chain joins TRBV6-2 or TRBV6-3 and TRBJ1-1, with 7 bases identical to TRBD1. This CDR3 has 13 residues. The germline V gene encodes CDR1 MNHEY and CDR2 SVGEGT. V gave up 4 bases and J gave up 5 bases; unmatched junction bases: 4. CDR3: CASSWGTVTEAFF. In nucleotides, the CDR3 is TGTGCCAGCAGTTGGGGGACAGTGACTGAAGCTTTCTTT.

The chain employs TRBV28 and TRBJ1-2; TRBD1 agrees at 8 bases. Trimming removed 5 bases from V and 7 bases from J; junction bases left unmatched: 24. Germline-derived CDR1 and CDR2 are MDHEN and SYDVKM. The CDR3 runs to 19 residues. The CDR3 bases are TGTGCCAGCAGTCCCGCGGGCTGGCCTCAGGGGGCCGGGGAGGGTGGCTACACCTTC. Translation: CASSPAGWPQGAGEGGYTF.

V and J are TRBV5-5 and TRBJ1-2; D is unresolved. Per germline, CDR1 SGHKS and CDR2 YYEKEE (reference sequence). The ends were cut back, 2 bases at V and 4 bases at J, with 15 bases in the middle. The CDR3 has 15 residues. CDR3 in amino acids: CASSFSQVGGYGYTF. CDR3 nucleotide sequence: TGTGCCAGCAGCTTTTCTCAAGTCGGCGGCTATGGCTACACCTTC.

The chain couples TRBV19 to TRBJ1-1; D call uncertain. The CDR3 totals 14 residues. Germline V gene data show CDR1 as LNHDA and CDR2 as SQIVND (reference sequence). Between the trimmed V and J ends, which lost 0 bases and 2 bases, there was a span of 7 bases. CDR3 in amino acids: CASSIDSSNTEAFF. CDR3 nucleotides: TGTGCCAGTAGTATAGACAGTTCAAACACTGAAGCTTTCTTT.

The rearrangement links TRBV6-1 to TRBJ2-7; D is undetermined. Germline loops: CDR1 MNHNS, CDR2 SASEGT. The CDR3 has 14 amino acids. V gave up 2 bases and J gave up 2 bases, with 10 bases separating them. This CDR3 is CASSESADTYEQYF. CDR3 in DNA: TGTGCCAGCAGTGAAAGCGCGGATACCTACGAGCAGTACTTC.

This chain uses TRBV7-8 with TRBJ1-5; 10 bases map to TRBD1. V gave up 2 bases and J gave up 8 bases; unmatched junction bases: 12. The CDR3 spans 17 residues. Germline-derived CDR1 and CDR2 are SGHVS and FQNEAQ. CDR3 protein: CASSLFSGTGVWKPQHF. The CDR3 coding sequence is TGTGCCAGCAGCTTATTTTCAGGGACAGGGGTTTGGAAGCCCCAGCATTTT. Using reference TRBV7-8 and TRBJ1-5 for the parts outside the CDR3, the full variable domain is GAGVSQSPRYKVAKRGQDVALRCDPISGHVSLFWYQQALGQGPEFLTYFQNEAQLDKSGLPSDRFFAERPEGSVSTLKIQRTQQEDSAVYLCASSLFSGTGVWKPQHFGDGTRLSIL.

V usage is TRBV7-2 and J usage is TRBJ1-4; D perhaps matches TRBD1 (5 bases). The CDR3 has 15 amino acids. The germline gives CDR1 SGHTA, CDR2 FQGNSA. Deletions cut 5 bases from V and 8 bases from J, with 18 bases between. The CDR3 here is CASSTTGLPREKLFF. CDR3 DNA: TGTGCCAGCAGCACTACAGGTCTCCCAAGGGAAAAACTGTTTTTT.

The genes are TRBV6-2 or TRBV6-3 and TRBJ1-2, with TRBD1 matching 9 bases. From germline, CDR1 is MNHEY and CDR2 SVGEGT. The CDR3 has 13 amino acids. J lost 8 bases, V lost 5 bases, and 6 bases had no gene match. CDR3 region: CASSRRDRDGYTF. CDR3 bases: TGTGCCAGCAGTCGCCGGGACAGGGACGGCTACACCTTC.

To note about this clone: Other DNA sequences from this sample encode an identical CDR3 as well. The genes are TRBV7-3 and TRBJ1-1, with 7 bases identical to TRBD1. Germline CDR1 reads SGHTA; CDR2 reads FQGTGA. V lost 4 bases and J lost 4; bases outside the gene matches: 0. This CDR3 region has 12 residues. The CDR3 bases are TGTGCCAGCAGCTCAGGGGGCACTGAAGCTTTCTTT. Protein: CASSSGGTEAFF.

V and J are TRBV5-4 and TRBJ1-2; maybe TRBD1 (6 bases). This CDR3 is 13 amino acids long. The germline V and J ends were trimmed by 1 base and 8 bases, with 12 bases remaining between them. CDR1 and CDR2 from the germline V gene are SGHNT and YYREEE (reference sequence). The CDR3 sequence is CASSLLQGTGYTF. CDR3 DNA: TGTGCCAGCAGCTTGCTCCAGGGGACGGGCTACACCTTC.

The chain uses TRBV29-1 and TRBJ2-2, with 13 bases matching TRBD2. Germline V lookup: CDR1 SQVTM, CDR2 ANQGSEA. After removal of 7 bases from V and 6 bases from J, the junction contained 5 bases not matched to a gene. CDR3 size: 14 residues. In DNA form, the CDR3 reads TGCAGCGCCGGGACTAGCGGGGAAGCCGGGGAGCTGTTTTTT. As protein: CSAGTSGEAGELFF.

The V and J genes are TRBV2 and TRBJ1-6, with D hard to call. This CDR3 contains 14 residues. V was cut by 6 bases and J by 0 bases, with 6 bases left in between. In germline, CDR1 is SNHLY, CDR2 FYNNEI. CDR3 in amino acids: CASSLSSYNSPLHF. CDR3 nucleotide sequence: TGTGCCAGCAGCCTTAGCTCCTATAATTCACCCCTCCACTTT.

In the case of this clone: Germline and junction disagree at one end, which may indicate a read error. The chain carries TRBV20-1 and TRBJ1-2, with a tentative D call TRBD1 (6 bases). The CDR3 is 11 amino acids. Germline V gives CDR1 DFQATT, CDR2 SNEGSKA (reference sequence). The CDR3 DNA sequence: TGCAGTGCTAGATCCTCGGGACAAATGGCCTTC. Translated, it gives CSARSSGQMAF.

The V call is TRBV5-6, the J call TRBJ1-5; 8 bases are shared with TRBD1. Trimming removed 0 bases from V and 5 bases from J; junction bases left unmatched: 7. The germline V gene has CDR1 SGHDT and CDR2 YYEEEE. This CDR3 spans 16 amino acids. CDR3: CASSLVSGGIDQPQHF. The CDR3, as DNA: TGTGCCAGCAGCTTGGTATCAGGGGGCATCGATCAGCCCCAGCATTTT.

This rearrangement joins TRBV6-5 to TRBJ1-2, with 8 bases fitting TRBD1. The CDR3 has 15 amino acids. The V and J ends lost 8 bases and 0 bases, in that order; junction bases with no gene match: 8. From germline, CDR1 is MNHEY and CDR2 SVGAGI. The CDR3 loop is CASGKDRGANYGYTF. The CDR3 nucleotides read TGTGCCAGCGGGAAAGACAGGGGAGCTAACTATGGCTACACCTTC.

The chain links TRBV4-1 to TRBJ1-1; TRBD1 matches at 7 bases. The CDR3 has 16 amino acids. Trimming took 0 bases from V and 7 from J; bases not matched to a gene: 11. Germline values: CDR1 MGHRA, CDR2 YSYEKL. CDR3 in amino acids: CASSQEAHLQGIEAFF. In DNA, the CDR3 is TGCGCCAGCAGCCAAGAGGCCCACCTACAGGGGATTGAAGCTTTCTTT.

This sequence joins TRBV4-2 and TRBJ2-5; 9 bases match TRBD2. Germline trimming cut 0 bases from V and 5 bases from J; bases unmatched to any gene: 10. The CDR3 runs to 17 residues. Germline V CDR1 and CDR2: LGHNA, YNFKEQ. In DNA form, the CDR3 reads TGTGCCAGCAGCCAAGAGGGACAGCGGGGGGCCGGCGAGACCCAGTACTTC. Translation: CASSQEGQRGAGETQYF.

The chain carries TRBV5-1 and TRBJ1-4; D is perhaps TRBD1 (6 bases). CDR1 is SGHRS, CDR2 YFSETQ, per germline. Trimming took off 0 bases at V and 7 bases at J, with 19 bases between the two ends. This CDR3 has 17 residues. CDR3 bases: TGCGCCAGCAGCTTGGCCTTAGGTACAGGGACGGGTGAAAAACTGTTTTTT. Amino acids: CASSLALGTGTGEKLFF. Full variable domain (missing parts from reference TRBV5-1 and TRBJ1-4): KAGVTQTPRYLIKTRGQQVTLSCSPISGHRSVSWYQQTPGQGLQFLFEYFSETQRNKGNFPGRFSGRQFSNSRSEMNVSTLELGDSALYLCASSLALGTGTGEKLFFGSGTQLSVL.

DNA for the CDR3: TGTGCCACCAGCAGAGATCGGGGGGATCCGAATGAAAAACTGTTTTTT. Translated, it gives CATSRDRGDPNEKLFF. This chain links TRBV15 with TRBJ1-4; tentatively, D is TRBD1 (5 bases). Germline V gene data show CDR1 as LNHNV and CDR2 as YYDKDF (reference sequence). CDR3 length: 16 amino acids. Trimming took off 0 bases at V and 5 bases at J, with 13 bases between the two ends.

This sequence joins TRBV5-1 and TRBJ1-1; the D gene is possibly TRBD1 (6 bases). The V end was cut by 0 bases, the J end by 4 bases, with 16 bases between. The CDR3 covers 16 residues. Germline V gives CDR1 SGHRS, CDR2 YFSETQ. In nucleotides, the CDR3 is TGCGCCAGCAGCTTGGAGATTACAGGGAGAGGCACTGAAGCTTTCTTT. Translating it yields CASSLEITGRGTEAFF.

V usage is TRBV2 and J usage is TRBJ1-5; D gene ambiguous. The CDR3 runs to 13 residues. Between the trimmed V and J ends, which lost 6 bases and 2 bases, there was a span of 8 bases. Germline assignment: CDR1 SNHLY and CDR2 FYNNEI. In DNA form, the CDR3 reads TGTGCCAGCAGGGCCCTAGGCAATCAGCCCCAGCATTTT. It encodes CASRALGNQPQHF.